This T cell receptor beta chain was obtained from a study of T cell responses to AZD1222 COVID-19 vaccine. Trimming took 6 bases from V and 7 from J; bases not matched to a gene: 9. This CDR3 spans 15 amino acids. Germline CDR1 and CDR2: SGHNT and YENEEA. Assay: immunoSEQ multiplex PCR; the TCRdb copy retains only in-frame clones and omits some. The table lists 100,000 or so clones, approximately 90% of them singletons. The sequenced sample was peripheral blood, obtained 28 days after the second AZD1222 dose. J is TRBJ1-6 and V is TRBV11-3, with TRBD1 identical over 7 bases. The receptor comes from an adult who received the AZD1222 COVID-19 vaccine. This CDR3 is CASSQRTGYNSPLHF. The CDR3 DNA is TGTGCCAGCAGTCAAAGGACAGGTTACAATTCACCCCTCCACTTT.